The present entry profiles one T cell receptor beta chain with its context. As yet, its antigen is unknown. The V gene's germline CDR1 is MNHNS and CDR2 SASEGT. V dropped 6 bases and J dropped 4; count of bases not matched to a gene: 6. The length of the CDR3 is 14 residues. These data belong to a study of cytomegalovirus exposure and HLA in healthy donors. Study-level findings and limits: Most TCR sequences were uncommon, yet certain public TCRs appeared in many donors. Using a false discovery rate of 0.05, a later analysis showed that fewer than 20,000 TCR beta sequences were associated with HLA alleles. Reported results showed that the classifier diagnosed cytomegalovirus status with high specificity and sensitivity.

Primers for the PCR totalled 60 Vbeta and 13 Jbeta. TCRdb keeps only in-frame clones here, not all; method: immunoSEQ multiplex PCR. The sample holds about 160,000 clones, roughly four fifths seen once. This chain links TRBV6-1 with TRBJ2-3, with 8 bases that match TRBD2. Sequences were obtained from PBMCs. This TCR derives from a man aged 50-59 years in good health and CMV-seropositive. The CDR3 spells CASRRAGDSDTQYF. In DNA form, the CDR3 reads TGTGCCAGCAGACGAGCGGGAGATTCAGATACGCAGTATTTT.